This record looks at one TCR beta chain sequence and its context. This table comes from immunoSEQ multiplex PCR, and its TCRdb copy is limited to in-frame clones, with some not included. The repertoire holds over 200,000 clones, with under 90% as singletons. This entry comes from a study of blood T cell repertoires in COVID-19. The V gene's germline CDR1 is LGHNA and CDR2 YNFKEQ. The CDR3 runs 17 residues. Trimming left V 4 bases short and J 0 bases short, with 13 bases between. Cohort assignment relied on participant-reported clinical history. The genes are TRBV4-2 and TRBJ1-6; D is unresolved. The sequence came from a man in his sixties who had recovered from COVID-19. Sequencing was done on a sample of PBMCs or T cells enriched from blood (not recorded which). The CDR3 region is CASSLLAGSSYNSPLHF. As DNA, the CDR3 is TGTGCCAGCAGCCTCCTGGCGGGGAGCTCCTATAATTCACCCCTCCACTTT.